This T cell receptor (beta chain) was sequenced for a study of blood T cell repertoires in COVID-19. Libraries were prepared by immunoSEQ multiplex PCR; TCRdb keeps only in-frame clonotypes and omits some of them. The repertoire holds about 350,000 clones, with about 90% as singletons. The length of the CDR3 is 16 residues. CDR1 is WSHSY, CDR2 SAAADI, per germline. The V gene end was trimmed by 6 bases and the J gene end by 3 bases; junction bases not matched to a gene: 14. This sequence originates from a young woman who had recovered from COVID-19. The chain couples TRBV10-2 to TRBJ2-7; 7 positions agree with TRBD1. Material for sequencing was PBMCs or T cells enriched from blood (not recorded which). The CDR3 loop is CASRDGYGGQLYEQYF. CDR3 nucleotides: TGCGCCAGCAGAGACGGTTATGGGGGACAGCTCTACGAGCAGTACTTC.